This T cell receptor (beta chain) was captured by sequencing in a study of OX40 agonist ivuxolimab in advanced cancers. Study information: Among those enrolled, mean age was approximately 62 years (range roughly 20 to 85) and 75% to 90% were male. Partial responses were achieved by three patients: one hepatocellular carcinoma, two cutaneous melanoma.

Produced via immunoSEQ multiplex PCR; TCRdb's table is partial and in-frame only. The data hold just over 90,000 clones, with around 91% observed a single time. Patients were ineligible given autoimmune disease history or systemic immunosuppression. Germline V gene sequence: CDR1 SGHNT, CDR2 YENEEA. With V trimmed by 4 bases and J by 5 bases, 8 bases remained unmatched. The CDR3 contains 15 residues. The rearrangement uses TRBV11-3 and TRBJ2-7; the match to TRBD1 covers 10 bases. The sample in question was CD4+ or CD8+ T cells sorted from blood, obtained in a trial of the OX40 agonist ivuxolimab. The TCR sequence derives from an adult with an advanced solid tumor such as melanoma, head and neck, liver or kidney cancer. DNA for the CDR3: TGTGCCAGCAGCTCGGGACAGGGGAACTTCCACGAGCAGTACTTC. This gives the protein CASSSGQGNFHEQYF.